Listed below are T cell receptor beta chains from one sample, sequenced in a study of blood T cell repertoires in COVID-19. TCRdb's table, derived via immunoSEQ multiplex PCR, lists solely in-frame clones and lacks some. The sample yields approximately 230,000 clones, about 80% seen once. Sequencing was performed on PBMCs or T cells enriched from blood (not recorded which). Source of these receptors: a man between 40 and 49 years old who had recovered from COVID-19. CDR3s include the opening cysteine and the closing phenylalanine or tryptophan. Each record gives: J gene, clone size, V gene, D gene, CDR3 protein, CDR3 DNA. A D gene is named only where the DNA matches it firmly. Only part of the rows carry a size: once, few, many, or a class if the clone is expanded.

TRBJ1-6 once TRBV11-2 NA CASSPGDSPLHF TGTGCCAGCAGCCCCGGGGATTCACCCCTCCACTTT
TRBJ1-1 NA TRBV19 TRBD1 CATKDRGPGSDTEAFF TGTGCCACCAAGGACAGGGGGCCAGGCAGTGACACTGAAGCTTTCTTT
TRBJ2-2 few TRBV29-1 TRBD2 CSGTSGTGELFF TGCAGCGGGACTAGCGGCACCGGGGAGCTGTTTTTT
TRBJ2-7 few TRBV30 NA CAWSVPPQMPEQYF TGTGCCTGGAGTGTACCCCCGCAGATGCCCGAGCAGTACTTC
TRBJ1-1 NA TRBV30 NA CAWISYNQAFF TGTGCCTGGATCTCGTACAACCAAGCTTTCTTT
TRBJ2-1 NA TRBV7-3 TRBD2 CASGSTSGIYNEQFF TGTGCCAGCGGATCTACTAGCGGCATCTACAATGAGCAGTTCTTC
TRBJ1-6 few TRBV11-3 NA CASSLDLNSPLHF TGTGCCAGCAGCTTAGATCTCAATTCACCCCTCCACTTT
TRBJ1-6 NA TRBV9 NA CASRLDTDNSPLHF TGTGCCAGCAGACTTGACACAGATAATTCACCCCTCCACTTT
TRBJ1-1 NA TRBV18 NA CASSPQLVQGDTEAFF TGTGCCAGCTCACCGCAGTTGGTACAGGGAGACACTGAAGCTTTCTTT
TRBJ1-5 NA TRBV11-2 TRBD1 CASSWGDSSNQPQHF TGTGCCAGCAGCTGGGGGGACAGCTCCAATCAGCCCCAGCATTTT
TRBJ1-1 NA TRBV10-2 TRBD1 CASSPGGGTANTEAFF TGCGCCAGCAGTCCCGGAGGAGGGACAGCGAACACTGAAGCTTTCTTT
TRBJ2-7 NA TRBV18 NA CASSPQGPYEQYF TGTGCCAGCTCACCACAGGGGCCCTACGAGCAGTACTTC
TRBJ1-1 NA TRBV4-3 NA CASSQLFWLNTEAFF TGCGCCAGCAGCCAACTTTTTTGGCTGAACACTGAAGCTTTCTTT
TRBJ2-3 few TRBV15 NA CAAGYRLTDTQYF TGTGCCGCCGGTTACAGGCTCACAGATACGCAGTATTTT
TRBJ2-1 NA TRBV11-2 TRBD1 CASSLRGGLDNEQFF TGTGCCAGCAGCCTGCGAGGGGGCTTGGACAATGAGCAGTTCTTC
TRBJ1-3 NA TRBV21-1 NA CASSLSLSSGNTIYF TGTGCCAGCAGCCTGTCCTTGAGCTCTGGAAACACCATATATTTT
TRBJ2-1 NA TRBV7-2 NA CASSLERPNEQFF TGTGCCAGCAGCTTAGAGCGGCCCAATGAGCAGTTCTTC
TRBJ2-3 few TRBV3-1/TRBV3-2 NA CASSRNGADTQYF TGTGCCAGCAGTCGCAACGGGGCAGATACGCAGTATTTT